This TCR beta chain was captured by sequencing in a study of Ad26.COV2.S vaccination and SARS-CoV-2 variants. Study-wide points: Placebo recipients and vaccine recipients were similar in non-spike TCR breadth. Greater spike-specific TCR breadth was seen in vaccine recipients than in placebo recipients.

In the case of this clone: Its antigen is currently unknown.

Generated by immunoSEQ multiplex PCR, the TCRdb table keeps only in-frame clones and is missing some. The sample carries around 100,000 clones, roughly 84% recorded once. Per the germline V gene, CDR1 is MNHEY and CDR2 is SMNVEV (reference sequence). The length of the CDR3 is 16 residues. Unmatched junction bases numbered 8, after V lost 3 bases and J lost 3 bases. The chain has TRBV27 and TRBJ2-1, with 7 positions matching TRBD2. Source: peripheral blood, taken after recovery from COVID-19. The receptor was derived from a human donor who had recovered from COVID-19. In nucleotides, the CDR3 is TGTGCCAGCAGTTTTGGTGGCGGGAGCTACTACAATGAGCAGTTCTTC. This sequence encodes CASSFGGGSYYNEQFF.